The 8 T cell receptor beta chains below were found in one sample sequenced in a study of T cells in Graves' hyperthyroidism and ophthalmopathy. RNA transcripts yielded amplified TCR beta CDR3 regions. An initial round of RT-PCR targeting the TCR CDR3 relied on the HTBI primer set. One entry per CDR3 protein results from TCRdb running MiXCR on the multiplex PCR reads. This table has 540,000 or so distinct CDR3 sequences, 15% to 17% appearing once. Sequences were obtained from blood. These receptors all come from a woman between 25 and 40 years old with Graves' hyperthyroidism.

This clonotype was detected only a few times. This chain joins TRBV7-9 and TRBJ2-7; D possibly corresponds to TRBD2 (5 bases). V shed 8 bases and J shed 3 bases, with 17 bases lying between them. Germline V gene data show CDR1 as SEHNR and CDR2 as FQNEAQ (reference sequence). CDR3 length equals 14 residues. The chain's CDR3 is CASGGSGFSYEQYF. CDR3 in DNA: TGTGCCAGCGGCGGTTCGGGGTTTAGCTACGAGCAGTACTTC.

This clonotype showed up many times. J is TRBJ2-7 and V is TRBV28, with 8 bases aligning to TRBD1. V shed 6 bases and J 9 bases; nucleotides not matched to a gene: 13. The germline CDR1 and CDR2 sequences are MDHEN and SYDVKM. The CDR3 consists of 14 residues. CDR3 DNA sequence: TGTGCCAGCAGCCAGACAGGGGCCCCAGGGCGGCAGTACTTC. It translates to CASSQTGAPGRQYF.

The J gene is TRBJ2-7, the V gene TRBV18, with TRBD2 identical over 7 bases. Trimming cost V 2 bases and J 5 bases; bases outside gene matches: 12. Germline CDR1 is KGHSH and CDR2 is LQKENI. The CDR3 consists of 16 residues. This CDR3 is CASSPSRSGIPHEQYF. Here the CDR3 DNA reads TGTGCCAGCTCACCAAGTAGAAGCGGGATCCCCCACGAGCAGTACTTC.

This clonotype was observed at least ten times. V is TRBV10-3 and J is TRBJ2-1; 11 bases align to TRBD2. The CDR3 is 15 residues long. Germline CDR1 is ENHRY and CDR2 is SYGVKD. V was pared by 6 bases and J by 6 bases, with 7 bases of the junction left unmatched. The CDR3 nucleotides are TGTGCCATCAGGATAGCGGGAGGGGACATCAATGAGCAGTTCTTC. Amino acids: CAIRIAGGDINEQFF.

This clonotype has a count of ten or more. This chain links TRBV28 with TRBJ1-5; D gene uncertain. Germline loops: CDR1 MDHEN, CDR2 SYDVKM. Trimming cost V 4 bases and J 3 bases, with 19 bases left between them. This CDR3 contains 17 residues. In DNA, the CDR3 is TGTGCCAGCAGTTACCCGGCGGCAGGTAGCGCCAATCAGCCCCAGCATTTT. It yields the protein CASSYPAAGSANQPQHF.

This clonotype has a count of ten or more. The genes are TRBV7-3 and TRBJ2-5; D is uncertain. This CDR3 spans 14 amino acids. Trimming removed 5 bases at V and 4 bases at J, with 14 bases between. Germline V gene sequence: CDR1 SGHTA, CDR2 FQGTGA. DNA of the CDR3: TGTGCCAGCAGCCCGGGTTCTATGATAGAGACCCAGTACTTC. Its translation is CASSPGSMIETQYF.

The chain is built from TRBV6-4 and TRBJ2-1; no firm D call. V was trimmed by 4 bases and J by 0 bases, leaving 13 bases between them. The CDR3 consists of 16 residues. Germline V lookup: CDR1 MRHNA, CDR2 SNTAGT. This CDR3 is CASSAEALSSYNEQFF. DNA for the CDR3: TGTGCCAGCAGTGCTGAAGCCCTGAGCTCCTACAATGAGCAGTTCTTC.

This clonotype was seen many times. This chain uses TRBV5-1 with TRBJ2-3; 12 nucleotides line up with TRBD2. The CDR3 has 17 residues. Unmatched junction bases numbered 7, after V lost 1 base and J lost 4 bases. Germline CDR1 SGHRS, CDR2 YFSETQ. CDR3: CASSLTTSGSGADTQYF. DNA of the CDR3: TGCGCCAGCAGCTTGACGACTAGCGGGAGTGGGGCAGATACGCAGTATTTT. Full variable domain (missing parts from reference TRBV5-1 and TRBJ2-3): KAGVTQTPRYLIKTRGQQVTLSCSPISGHRSVSWYQQTPGQGLQFLFEYFSETQRNKGNFPGRFSGRQFSNSRSEMNVSTLELGDSALYLCASSLTTSGSGADTQYFGPGTRLTVL.